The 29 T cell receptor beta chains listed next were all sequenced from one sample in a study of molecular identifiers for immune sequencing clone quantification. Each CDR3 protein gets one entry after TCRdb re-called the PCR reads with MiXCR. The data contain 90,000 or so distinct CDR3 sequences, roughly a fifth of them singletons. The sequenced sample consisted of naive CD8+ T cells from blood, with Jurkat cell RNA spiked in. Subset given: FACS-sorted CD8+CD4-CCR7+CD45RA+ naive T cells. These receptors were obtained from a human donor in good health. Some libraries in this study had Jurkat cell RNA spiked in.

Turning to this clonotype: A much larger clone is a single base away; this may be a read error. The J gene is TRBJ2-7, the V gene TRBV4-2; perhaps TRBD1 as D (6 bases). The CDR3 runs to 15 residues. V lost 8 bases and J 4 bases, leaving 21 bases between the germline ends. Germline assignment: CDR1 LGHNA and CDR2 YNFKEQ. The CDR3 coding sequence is TGTGCCAGCGGCCCGATGGGGGCCGGGCTTTACGAGCAGTACTTC. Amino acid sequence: CASGPMGAGLYEQYF.

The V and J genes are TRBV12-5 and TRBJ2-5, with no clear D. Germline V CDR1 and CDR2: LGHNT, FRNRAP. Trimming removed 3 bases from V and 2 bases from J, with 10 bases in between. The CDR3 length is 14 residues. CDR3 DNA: TGTGCTAGTGGTTTACCGGACGAACAAGAGACCCAGTACTTC. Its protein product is CASGLPDEQETQYF.

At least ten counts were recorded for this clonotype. This CDR3 is CSARVGGTQYF. CDR3 coding DNA: TGCAGTGCTAGAGTTGGGGGCACGCAGTATTTT. The chain joins TRBV20-1 to TRBJ2-3, with TRBD1 as a possible D gene (6 bases). Germline CDR1 reads DFQATT; CDR2 reads SNEGSKA (reference sequence). V lost 1 base to trimming and J lost 9 bases, with 8 bases between them. The CDR3 totals 11 residues.

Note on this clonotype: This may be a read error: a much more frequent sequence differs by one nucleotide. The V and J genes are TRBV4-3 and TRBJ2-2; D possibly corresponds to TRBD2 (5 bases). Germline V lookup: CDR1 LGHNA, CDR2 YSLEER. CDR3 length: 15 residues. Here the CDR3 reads CASSLLSGDTGELLF. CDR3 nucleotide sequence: TGCGCCAGCAGCCTGTTGAGCGGAGACACCGGGGAGCTGCTTTTT.

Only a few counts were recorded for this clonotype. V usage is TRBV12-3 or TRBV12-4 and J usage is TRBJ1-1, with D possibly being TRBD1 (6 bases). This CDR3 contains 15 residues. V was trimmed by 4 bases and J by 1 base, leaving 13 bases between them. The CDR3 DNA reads TGTGCCAGCAGTTCGTTCTGGACAGCGAACACTGAAGCTTTCTTT. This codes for CASSSFWTANTEAFF.

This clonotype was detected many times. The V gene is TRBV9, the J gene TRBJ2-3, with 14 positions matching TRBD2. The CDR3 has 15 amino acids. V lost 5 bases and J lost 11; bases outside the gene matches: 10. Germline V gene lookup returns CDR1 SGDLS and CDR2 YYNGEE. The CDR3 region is CASSYSGTSGGVQYF. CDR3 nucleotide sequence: TGTGCCAGCAGTTACTCCGGGACTAGCGGGGGAGTGCAGTATTTT.

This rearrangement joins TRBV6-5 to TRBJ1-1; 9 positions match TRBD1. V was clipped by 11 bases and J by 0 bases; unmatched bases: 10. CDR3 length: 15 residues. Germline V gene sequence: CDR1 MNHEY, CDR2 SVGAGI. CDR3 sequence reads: CAGGTGLGLNTEAFF. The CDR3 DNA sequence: TGTGCCGGGGGGACAGGGCTTGGATTGAACACTGAAGCTTTCTTT.

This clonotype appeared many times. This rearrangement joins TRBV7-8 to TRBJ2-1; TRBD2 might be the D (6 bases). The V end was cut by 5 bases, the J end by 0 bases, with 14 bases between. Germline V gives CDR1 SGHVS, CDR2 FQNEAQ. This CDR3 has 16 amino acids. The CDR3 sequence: CASSPRAGSSYNEQFF. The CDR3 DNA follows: TGTGCCAGCAGCCCACGGGCCGGGAGCTCCTACAATGAGCAGTTCTTC.

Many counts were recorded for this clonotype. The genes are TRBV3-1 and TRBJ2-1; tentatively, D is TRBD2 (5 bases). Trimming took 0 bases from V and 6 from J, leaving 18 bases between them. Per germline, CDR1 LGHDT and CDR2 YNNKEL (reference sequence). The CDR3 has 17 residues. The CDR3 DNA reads TGTGCCAGCAGCCAAGATGTCGATATGGCTAGCCGCAATGAGCAGTTCTTC. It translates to CASSQDVDMASRNEQFF.

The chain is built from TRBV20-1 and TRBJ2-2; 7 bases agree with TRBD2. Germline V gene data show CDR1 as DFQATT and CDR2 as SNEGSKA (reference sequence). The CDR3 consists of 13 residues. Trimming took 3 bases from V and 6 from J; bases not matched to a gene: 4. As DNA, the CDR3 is TGCAGTGCTAGGCGGGAGATCTCCGGGGAGCTGTTTTTT. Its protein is CSARREISGELFF.

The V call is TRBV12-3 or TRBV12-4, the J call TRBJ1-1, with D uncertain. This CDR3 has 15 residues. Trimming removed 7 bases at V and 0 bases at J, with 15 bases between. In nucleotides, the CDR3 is TGTGCCAGCAATACCGGCCTGGCAGTGAACACTGAAGCTTTCTTT. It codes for CASNTGLAVNTEAFF.

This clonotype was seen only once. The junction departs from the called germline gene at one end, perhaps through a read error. The CDR3 DNA follows: TGTGCCAGCAGCTTGTTTTCCACTGTTCAGTTCTTAGGGTGCAATGAGCAGTTCTTC. It specifies CASSLFSTVQFLGCNEQFF. The rearrangement uses TRBV5-3 and TRBJ2-1; D call uncertain. TRBV5-3 is an ORF for which the function is uncertain. The length of the CDR3 is 19 residues.

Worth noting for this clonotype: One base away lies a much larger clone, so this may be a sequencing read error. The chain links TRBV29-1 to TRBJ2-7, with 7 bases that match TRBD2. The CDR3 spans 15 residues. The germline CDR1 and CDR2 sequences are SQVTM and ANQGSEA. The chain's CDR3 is CSVVSAGKSSYELYF. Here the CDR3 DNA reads TGCAGCGTTGTTTCAGCGGGAAAGAGCTCCTACGAGCTGTACTTC.

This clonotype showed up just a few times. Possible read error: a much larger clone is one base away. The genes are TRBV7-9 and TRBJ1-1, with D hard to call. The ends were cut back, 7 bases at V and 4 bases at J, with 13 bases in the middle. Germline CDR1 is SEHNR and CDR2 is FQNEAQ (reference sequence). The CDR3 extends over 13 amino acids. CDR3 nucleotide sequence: TGTGCCAGCAAACCGGCCGTGAGCACTGAAGCTTTCTTT. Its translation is CASKPAVSTEAFF.

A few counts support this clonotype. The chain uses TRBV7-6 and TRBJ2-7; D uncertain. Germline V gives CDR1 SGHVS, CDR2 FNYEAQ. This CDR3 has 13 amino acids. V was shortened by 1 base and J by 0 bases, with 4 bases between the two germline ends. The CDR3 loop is CASSLEVSYEQYF. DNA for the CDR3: TGTGCCAGCAGCTTAGAAGTCTCCTACGAGCAGTACTTC.

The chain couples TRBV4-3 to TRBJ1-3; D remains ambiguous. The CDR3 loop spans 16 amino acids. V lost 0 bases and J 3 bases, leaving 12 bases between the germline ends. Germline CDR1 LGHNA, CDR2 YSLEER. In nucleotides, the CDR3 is TGCGCCAGCAGCCAAGATGAGTCCGGGATTGGAAACACCATATATTTT. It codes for CASSQDESGIGNTIYF.

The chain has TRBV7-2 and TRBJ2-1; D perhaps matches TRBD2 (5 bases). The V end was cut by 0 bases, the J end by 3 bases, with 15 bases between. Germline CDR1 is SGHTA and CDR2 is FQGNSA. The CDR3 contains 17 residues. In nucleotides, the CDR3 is TGTGCCAGCAGCTTAGCGAGGGTGGGCGGCCTCTACAATGAGCAGTTCTTC. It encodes CASSLARVGGLYNEQFF.

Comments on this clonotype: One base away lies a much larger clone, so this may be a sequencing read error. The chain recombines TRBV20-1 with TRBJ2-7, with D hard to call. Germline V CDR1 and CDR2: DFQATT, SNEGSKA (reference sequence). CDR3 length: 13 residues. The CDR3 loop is CSAGDSRLGEQYF. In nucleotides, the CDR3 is TGCAGTGCTGGAGATTCACGACTGGGGGAGCAGTACTTC.

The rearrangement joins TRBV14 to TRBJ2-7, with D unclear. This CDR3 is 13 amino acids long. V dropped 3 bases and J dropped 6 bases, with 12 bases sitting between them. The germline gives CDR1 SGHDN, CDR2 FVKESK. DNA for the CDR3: TGTGCCAGCAGCCATATGACTCCCTCCGAGCAGTACTTC. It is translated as CASSHMTPSEQYF.

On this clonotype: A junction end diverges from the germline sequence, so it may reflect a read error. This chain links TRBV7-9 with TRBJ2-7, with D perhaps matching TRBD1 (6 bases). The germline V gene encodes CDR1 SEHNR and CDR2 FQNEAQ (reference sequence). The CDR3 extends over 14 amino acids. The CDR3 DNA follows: TGTGCCAGCAGGCCCGAGGACAGCACCTACGGGCAGTACTTC. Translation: CASRPEDSTYGQYF.

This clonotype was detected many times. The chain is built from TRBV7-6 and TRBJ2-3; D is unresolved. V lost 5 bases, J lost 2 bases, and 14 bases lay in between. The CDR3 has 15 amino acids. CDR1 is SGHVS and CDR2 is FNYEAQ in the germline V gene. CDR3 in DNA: TGTGCCAGCAGCCCCCCCTCGCTGCCCACAGATACGCAGTATTTT. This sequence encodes CASSPPSLPTDTQYF. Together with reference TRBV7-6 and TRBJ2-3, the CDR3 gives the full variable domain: GAGVSQSPRYKVTKRGQDVALRCDPISGHVSLYWYRQALGQGPEFLTYFNYEAQQDKSGLPNDRFSAERPEGSISTLTIQRTEQRDSAMYRCASSPPSLPTDTQYFGPGTRLTVL.

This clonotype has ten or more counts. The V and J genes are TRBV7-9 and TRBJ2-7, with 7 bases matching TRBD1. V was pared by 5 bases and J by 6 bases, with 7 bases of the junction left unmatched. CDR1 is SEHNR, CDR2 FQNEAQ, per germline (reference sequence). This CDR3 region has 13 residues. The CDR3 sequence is CASSLETGSEQYF. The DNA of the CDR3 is TGTGCCAGCAGCCTAGAGACAGGGTCCGAGCAGTACTTC.

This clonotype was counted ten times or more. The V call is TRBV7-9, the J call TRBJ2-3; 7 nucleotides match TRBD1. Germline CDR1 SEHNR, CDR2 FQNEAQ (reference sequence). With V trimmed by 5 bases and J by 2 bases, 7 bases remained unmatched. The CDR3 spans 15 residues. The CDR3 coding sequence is TGTGCCAGCAGCCCAGGGGGACCCCCCACAGATACGCAGTATTTT. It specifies CASSPGGPPTDTQYF.

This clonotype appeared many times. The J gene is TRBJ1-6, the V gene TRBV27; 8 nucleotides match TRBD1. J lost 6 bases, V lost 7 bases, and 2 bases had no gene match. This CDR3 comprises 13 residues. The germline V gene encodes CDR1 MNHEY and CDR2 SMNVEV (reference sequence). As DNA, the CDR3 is TGTGCCAGCAAGGACAGGGCTAATTCACCCCTCCACTTT. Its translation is CASKDRANSPLHF.

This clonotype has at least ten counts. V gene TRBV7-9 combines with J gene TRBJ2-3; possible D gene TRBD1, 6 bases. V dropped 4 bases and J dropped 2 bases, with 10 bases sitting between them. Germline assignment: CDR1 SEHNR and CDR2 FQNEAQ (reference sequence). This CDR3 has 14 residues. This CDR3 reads CASSYGQYTDTQYF. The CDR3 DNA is TGTGCCAGCAGCTATGGACAGTACACAGATACGCAGTATTTT. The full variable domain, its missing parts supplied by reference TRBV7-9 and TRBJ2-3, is DTGVSQNPRHKITKRGQNVTFRCDPISEHNRLYWYRQTLGQGPEFLTYFQNEAQLEKSRLLSDRFSAERPKGSFSTLEIQRTEQGDSAMYLCASSYGQYTDTQYFGPGTRLTVL.

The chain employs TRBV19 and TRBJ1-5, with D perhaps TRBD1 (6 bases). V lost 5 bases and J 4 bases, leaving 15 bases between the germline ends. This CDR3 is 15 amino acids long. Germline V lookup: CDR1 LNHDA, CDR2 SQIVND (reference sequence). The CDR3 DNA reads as TGTGCCAGTAGTTGGGGGGCAGGGGAAAATCAGCCCCAGCATTTT. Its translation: CASSWGAGENQPQHF.

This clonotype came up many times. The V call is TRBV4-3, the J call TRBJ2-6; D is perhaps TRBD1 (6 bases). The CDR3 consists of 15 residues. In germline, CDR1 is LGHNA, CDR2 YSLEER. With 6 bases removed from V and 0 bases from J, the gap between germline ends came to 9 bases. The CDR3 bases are TGCGCCAGCAGACCGGACAGCTCTGGGGCCAACGTCCTGACTTTC. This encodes CASRPDSSGANVLTF.

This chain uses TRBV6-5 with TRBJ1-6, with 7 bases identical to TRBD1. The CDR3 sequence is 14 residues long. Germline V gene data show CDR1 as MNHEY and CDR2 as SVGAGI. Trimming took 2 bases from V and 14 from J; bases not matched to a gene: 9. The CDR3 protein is CASSYGTVMRSLHF. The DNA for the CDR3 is TGTGCCAGCAGTTACGGGACAGTCATGAGGTCCCTCCACTTT.

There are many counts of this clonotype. CDR3 sequence (DNA): TGCGCCAGCAGCTTGGAGCCTAGCGGGGGGGTGGATGAGCAGTTCTTC. This gives the protein CASSLEPSGGVDEQFF. The V call is TRBV5-1, the J call TRBJ2-1, with 12 bases identical to TRBD2. CDR3 length: 16 residues. V gave up 0 bases and J gave up 8 bases; unmatched junction bases: 6. The germline gives CDR1 SGHRS, CDR2 YFSETQ.